This T cell receptor beta chain came from a study of cytomegalovirus exposure and HLA in healthy donors. Use of 60 Vbeta and 13 Jbeta primers characterized the PCR. Assay: immunoSEQ multiplex PCR; the TCRdb copy retains only in-frame clones and omits some. The sample shows 200,000 to 250,000 clones, about 80% of them seen only once. V was shortened by 0 bases and J by 6 bases, with 9 bases between the two germline ends. CDR1 LGHNA and CDR2 YNFKEQ come from the germline V gene. This CDR3 spans 15 amino acids. V usage is TRBV4-2 and J usage is TRBJ1-6; unclear D gene. The sequencing input was PBMCs. The clonotype comes from a woman aged 40 to 50 in good health and CMV-seronegative. The DNA of the CDR3 is TGTGCCAGCAGCCAAGATCGGGGTATTAATTCACCCCTCCACTTT. It specifies CASSQDRGINSPLHF.